This T cell receptor (beta chain) was obtained from a study of blood T cell repertoires in COVID-19. Study as a whole: Sites across the United States, Italy and Spain contributed samples from acute and convalescent COVID-19.

The assay was immunoSEQ multiplex PCR, and TCRdb's table has in-frame clones only and misses some. The sample shows about 220,000 clones, around 82% of them seen only once. Cohort allocation depended upon clinical history that participants reported. It was within 2 weeks before study entry that exposed participants met a COVID-19 case. The CDR3 has 17 residues. CDR1 is LGHNA and CDR2 is YNFKEQ in the germline V gene. V lost 0 bases and J 1 base, leaving 14 bases between the germline ends. The genes are TRBV4-2 and TRBJ2-3; no clear D. This sequence originates from a woman between 50 and 59 years old who had been exposed to COVID-19. Sequenced input: PBMCs or T cells enriched from blood (not recorded which). The CDR3 region is CASSQERGFQGTDTQYF. The CDR3, as DNA: TGTGCCAGCAGCCAAGAAAGAGGTTTTCAAGGCACAGATACGCAGTATTTT.